Listed below are T cell receptor beta chains from one sample, sequenced in a study of blood T cell repertoires in COVID-19. Using immunoSEQ multiplex PCR, the repertoire was profiled, and TCRdb retains in-frame clones only, with some absent. This table holds 300,000 to 400,000 clones, around 87% found once. Material: peripheral blood. The receptors shown here come from a woman aged 55-69 years with COVID-19, enrolled during active disease. CDR3s include the opening cysteine and the closing phenylalanine or tryptophan. The D gene is left open where the match is weak. The size entry is marked missing in some rows and otherwise reads once, few, many or a size class.

D: TRBD1
J: TRBJ1-5
size: NA
V: TRBV25-1
DNA: TGTGCCAGCAGTCCGGGACAGAGTTATCAGCCCCAGCATTTT
CDR3: CASSPGQSYQPQHF

D: NA
J: TRBJ1-5
size: NA
V: TRBV2
DNA: TGTGCCAGCAGTCCTGACAGGAATCAGCCCCAGCATTTT
CDR3: CASSPDRNQPQHF

D: NA
J: TRBJ1-1
size: NA
V: TRBV7-2
DNA: TGTGCCAGCAGCTTAACCGGACAGATGAACACTGAAGCTTTCTTT
CDR3: CASSLTGQMNTEAFF

D: NA
J: TRBJ1-5
size: NA
V: TRBV10-3
DNA: TGTGCCATCAGTGAGTCCCAGGGGTGGCAGCCCCAGCATTTT
CDR3: CAISESQGWQPQHF

D: TRBD1
J: TRBJ1-2
size: NA
V: TRBV2
DNA: TGTGCCGGCGGACAGGGACGGAATGGCTACACCTTC
CDR3: CAGGQGRNGYTF

D: NA
J: TRBJ1-1
size: NA
V: TRBV5-5
DNA: TGTGCCAGCAGCTTTAGGGGGGGAATGAACACTGAAGCTTTCTTT
CDR3: CASSFRGGMNTEAFF

D: TRBD1
J: TRBJ1-1
size: NA
V: TRBV6-5
DNA: TGTGCCAGCAGCCTGACAGGGTCGGATCCTGAAGCTTTCTTT
CDR3: CASSLTGSDPEAFF

D: NA
J: TRBJ2-7
size: NA
V: TRBV7-2
DNA: TGTGCCAGCAGCTTACGCGGGGCCACCTACGAGCAGTACTTC
CDR3: CASSLRGATYEQYF

D: NA
J: TRBJ1-2
size: NA
V: TRBV6-5
DNA: TGTGCCAGCAGGAGGGAAGGGTTGCATGGCTACACCTTC
CDR3: CASRREGLHGYTF

D: TRBD2
J: TRBJ2-3
size: once
V: TRBV18
DNA: TGTGCCAGCTCACCACCGGAGGGTCTAGCGGGGGTCACAGATACGCAGTATTTT
CDR3: CASSPPEGLAGVTDTQYF